The 27 T cell receptor beta chains listed next were all sequenced from one sample in a study of identical twins. TCRdb reprocessed the 5' RACE reads via MiXCR and lists one record per CDR3 protein. Of around 290,000 distinct CDR3 sequences detected, 8% to 9.5% appear once; the ten largest clones hold 7% to 8.5%. The sample was also reused in another study, on yellow fever vaccine responses in identical twins.

Sequenced: CD8+ T cells sorted from blood. These receptors originate from a woman in her late teens or twenties in good health.

This sequence joins TRBV24-1 and TRBJ2-7, with a tentative D call TRBD1 (5 bases). Germline CDR1 and CDR2: KGHDR and SFDVKD. The length of the CDR3 is 13 residues. V was trimmed by 4 bases and J by 6 bases, leaving 12 bases between them. The CDR3, as DNA: TGTGCCACCAGTGACCACGACAGTACCGAGCAGTACTTC. Its translation is CATSDHDSTEQYF.

This clonotype has a handful of counts. The chain carries TRBV5-1 and TRBJ2-7; TRBD2 is a possible D gene (6 bases). Germline V lookup: CDR1 SGHRS, CDR2 YFSETQ. The CDR3 loop spans 15 amino acids. Trimming removed 0 bases from V and 0 bases from J, with 10 bases in between. The CDR3 region is CASSLVEGSSYEQYF. The CDR3 DNA follows: TGCGCCAGCAGCTTGGTGGAGGGGAGCTCCTACGAGCAGTACTTC.

This clonotype was seen many times. In DNA form, the CDR3 reads TGCAGCGTTGAAGCCACGGGTATGGGGACAGATACGCAGTATTTT. As protein: CSVEATGMGTDTQYF. The chain uses TRBV29-1 and TRBJ2-3; the D is unclear. Trimming cost V 1 base and J 3 bases, with 14 bases left between them. Germline V lookup: CDR1 SQVTM, CDR2 ANQGSEA. The CDR3 contains 15 residues.

The V call is TRBV29-1, the J call TRBJ2-1, with 10 bases identical to TRBD2. CDR1 SQVTM and CDR2 ANQGSEA come from the germline V gene. V dropped 4 bases and J dropped 4; count of bases not matched to a gene: 13. This CDR3 has 17 amino acids. The DNA for the CDR3 is TGCAGCGTTGGGGGTAGCGGGGGGACCTCCTTTTACAATGAGCAGTTCTTC. Encoded protein: CSVGGSGGTSFYNEQFF.

The chain carries TRBV15 and TRBJ2-5, with TRBD2 identical over 9 bases. The CDR3 totals 16 residues. Trimming removed 1 base from V and 1 base from J; junction bases left unmatched: 4. CDR1 LNHNV and CDR2 YYDKDF come from the germline V gene (reference sequence). Here the CDR3 reads CATSRAVAGVQETQYF. Written as DNA, the CDR3 is TGTGCCACCAGCAGAGCCGTAGCGGGGGTCCAAGAGACCCAGTACTTC.

This clonotype was detected a few times. The chain carries TRBV11-2 and TRBJ2-3, with 12 bases identical to TRBD2. This CDR3 has 17 amino acids. V trimming: 0 bases; J trimming: 2 bases; junction bases outside the gene matches: 3. In germline, CDR1 is SGHAT, CDR2 FQNNGV. The CDR3 region has the DNA TGTGCCAGCAGCTTAGAAACTAGCGGGAGGCCCACAGATACGCAGTATTTT. It specifies CASSLETSGRPTDTQYF.

This clonotype has at least ten counts. V and J are TRBV6-2 or TRBV6-3 and TRBJ1-1; D is perhaps TRBD1 (6 bases). The CDR3 totals 12 residues. Germline assignment: CDR1 MNHEY and CDR2 SVGEGT. Between the trimmed V and J ends, which lost 0 bases and 11 bases, there was a span of 10 bases. The CDR3 region is CASSYSRQEAFF. The CDR3 DNA is TGTGCCAGCAGTTACTCGAGACAGGAGGCTTTCTTT.

The CDR3 here is CASSPEGWDTITDTQYF. DNA for the CDR3: TGTGCCAGCAGCCCAGAGGGTTGGGACACCATCACAGATACGCAGTATTTT. The V call is TRBV7-2, the J call TRBJ2-3, with D possibly matching TRBD1 (6 bases). The CDR3 extends over 17 amino acids. V was clipped by 5 bases and J by 2 bases, with 20 bases between them. CDR1 is SGHTA, CDR2 FQGNSA, per germline.

This clonotype has just a few counts. The rearrangement joins TRBV6-2 or TRBV6-3 to TRBJ2-1; TRBD2 is a possible D gene (6 bases). CDR1 and CDR2 (germline): MNHEY, SVGEGT. The CDR3 covers 17 residues. Deletions cut 0 bases from V and 3 bases from J, with 15 bases between. CDR3 in DNA: TGTGCCAGCAGTTACTCGGGTATCGGGAGCGGCTACAATGAGCAGTTCTTC. Its translation is CASSYSGIGSGYNEQFF.

V usage is TRBV6-5 and J usage is TRBJ2-5, with 10 bases that match TRBD2. Germline CDR1 MNHEY, CDR2 SVGAGI. This CDR3 has 16 residues. The V and J ends lost 4 bases and 5 bases, in that order; junction bases with no gene match: 10. For the CDR3, the DNA is TGTGCCAGCAGTTTCAGAGCGGGAGGGCCGAGGGAGACCCAGTACTTC. Amino acids: CASSFRAGGPRETQYF.

This sequence joins TRBV12-3 or TRBV12-4 and TRBJ1-2; no firm D call. V shed 8 bases and J shed 4 bases, with 20 bases lying between them. The length of the CDR3 is 15 residues. The CDR3 DNA follows: TGTGCCAGCGGCCTGATTTTGGAGCCAGGCTATGGCTACACCTTC. Translating it yields CASGLILEPGYGYTF.

At least ten counts were recorded for this clonotype. The chain is built from TRBV20-1 and TRBJ2-1; D gene ambiguous. Germline V lookup: CDR1 DFQATT, CDR2 SNEGSKA (reference sequence). V was shortened by 6 bases and J by 1 base, with 13 bases between the two germline ends. The CDR3 runs 14 residues. The chain's CDR3 is CSATQPISYNEQFF. DNA for the CDR3: TGCAGTGCAACACAGCCGATATCCTACAATGAGCAGTTCTTC.

The rearrangement links TRBV27 to TRBJ2-5; 11 bases are a match to TRBD2. The V gene end was trimmed by 1 base and the J gene end by 4 bases; junction bases not matched to a gene: 5. Per the germline V gene, CDR1 is MNHEY and CDR2 is SMNVEV (reference sequence). The CDR3 is made up of 16 amino acids. CDR3 in DNA: TGTGCCAGCAGTTTATATAGCGGGGGGGCCGGAGAGACCCAGTACTTC. This encodes CASSLYSGGAGETQYF.

This clonotype was picked up a small number of times. This chain joins TRBV7-9 and TRBJ1-1; a possible D gene is TRBD1 (5 bases). This CDR3 has 13 amino acids. Per germline, CDR1 SEHNR and CDR2 FQNEAQ (reference sequence). Between the trimmed V and J ends, which lost 6 bases and 6 bases, there was a span of 14 bases. CDR3 protein: CASRRGTSAEAFF. The CDR3 nucleotides are TGTGCCAGCAGGAGAGGGACGTCGGCTGAAGCTTTCTTT.

The V gene is TRBV9, the J gene TRBJ2-2, with D possibly being TRBD2 (6 bases). The CDR3 is made up of 17 amino acids. V lost 2 bases and J lost 2, with 16 bases in between. Looked up from germline, CDR1 is SGDLS and CDR2 is YYNGEE. The CDR3 DNA sequence: TGTGCCAGCAGCGTGCCAGTTTCGGGGGATAACACCGGGGAGCTGTTTTTT. This sequence encodes CASSVPVSGDNTGELFF.

The rearrangement uses TRBV27 and TRBJ2-7; D perhaps matches TRBD1 (6 bases). Germline V gene lookup returns CDR1 MNHEY and CDR2 SMNVEV (reference sequence). Trimming removed 7 bases from V and 0 bases from J, with 13 bases in between. This CDR3 has 14 residues. The CDR3: CASTPTGPSYEQYF. The CDR3 region has the DNA TGTGCCAGCACCCCAACAGGGCCCTCCTACGAGCAGTACTTC.

The chain combines TRBV14 with TRBJ2-7; perhaps TRBD2 as D (5 bases). The germline V gene has CDR1 SGHDN and CDR2 FVKESK. CDR3 length equals 15 residues. Trimming removed 2 bases at V and 2 bases at J, with 13 bases between. CDR3 loop: CASSQLSVSTYEQYF. In DNA, the CDR3 is TGTGCCAGCAGCCAACTTAGCGTGAGCACCTACGAGCAGTACTTC.

The DNA for the CDR3 is TGTGCCAGCAGCTCGGGGACCGGGGCCGACTATGGCTACACCTTC. This sequence encodes CASSSGTGADYGYTF. The chain carries TRBV7-9 and TRBJ1-2; D is perhaps TRBD1 (5 bases). The V gene lost 4 bases and the J gene lost 3 bases, with 15 bases spanning the gap. Germline V gene lookup returns CDR1 SEHNR and CDR2 FQNEAQ (reference sequence). This CDR3 is built from 15 residues.

This rearrangement joins TRBV6-7 to TRBJ2-2; D not certain. TRBV6-7 is an open reading frame whose function is uncertain. The CDR3 is made up of 14 amino acids. V lost 2 bases to trimming and J lost 0 bases, with 4 bases between them. The CDR3 loop reads CASSYVSNTGELFF. CDR3 nucleotide sequence: TGTGCCAGCAGTTACGTTTCGAACACCGGGGAGCTGTTTTTT.

This clonotype showed up many times. The rearrangement joins TRBV7-8 to TRBJ2-1; D gene ambiguous. Looked up from germline, CDR1 is SGHVS and CDR2 is FQNEAQ. The V and J ends lost 6 bases and 8 bases respectively, with 20 bases between them. The CDR3 has 15 residues. This CDR3 reads CASSRLMNSLDEQFF. For the CDR3, the DNA is TGTGCCAGCAGTCGCCTCATGAATAGCTTGGATGAGCAGTTCTTC. The whole variable domain, filled in from reference TRBV7-8 and TRBJ2-1, reads GAGVSQSPRYKVAKRGQDVALRCDPISGHVSLFWYQQALGQGPEFLTYFQNEAQLDKSGLPSDRFFAERPEGSVSTLKIQRTQQEDSAVYLCASSRLMNSLDEQFFGPGTRLTVL.

The V and J genes are TRBV11-1 and TRBJ2-6, with D perhaps matching TRBD2 (5 bases). The germline V gene encodes CDR1 SGHAT and CDR2 FQDESV (reference sequence). Trimming left V 7 bases short and J 1 base short, with 23 bases between. The CDR3 is 19 residues long. CDR3 DNA: TGTGCCAGCAATGTTCTAAAGAGCGGCAGCCTTTCTGGGGCCAACGTCCTGACTTTC. Its translation is CASNVLKSGSLSGANVLTF.

The table lists this clonotype with many counts. The CDR3 loop reads CASSLQGPMYEQYF. The CDR3 DNA sequence: TGTGCCAGCAGTTTACAGGGACCCATGTACGAGCAGTACTTC. The V gene is TRBV27, the J gene TRBJ2-7; D may be TRBD1 or TRBD2 (5 bases each). Germline V gene lookup returns CDR1 MNHEY and CDR2 SMNVEV (reference sequence). The CDR3 has 14 residues. V lost 2 bases and J 4 bases, leaving 12 bases between the germline ends.

The V and J genes are TRBV29-1 and TRBJ2-7; D gene ambiguous. The germline CDR1 and CDR2 sequences are SQVTM and ANQGSEA. The CDR3 extends over 12 amino acids. The germline V and J ends were trimmed by 3 bases and 2 bases, with 8 bases remaining between them. The chain's CDR3 is CSVEDVTYEQYF. The CDR3 nucleotides read TGCAGCGTTGAGGACGTCACCTACGAGCAGTACTTC.

This clonotype was counted between two and nine times. J is TRBJ1-1 and V is TRBV2; D gene ambiguous. CDR3 length equals 11 residues. V dropped 2 bases and J dropped 11 bases, with 9 bases sitting between them. The germline CDR1 and CDR2 sequences are SNHLY and FYNNEI. The CDR3: CASSERGGAFF. The CDR3 bases are TGTGCCAGCAGTGAACGTGGTGGGGCTTTCTTT.

This clonotype was observed at least ten times. V gene TRBV12-3 or TRBV12-4 combines with J gene TRBJ2-3, with TRBD2 identical over 8 bases. V dropped 3 bases and J dropped 2; count of bases not matched to a gene: 10. This CDR3 spans 17 amino acids. This CDR3 is CASSLRRGAEYTDTQYF. The CDR3 region has the DNA TGTGCCAGCAGTTTGCGGCGGGGGGCCGAATACACAGATACGCAGTATTTT.

The chain is built from TRBV9 and TRBJ1-5, with D unresolved. This CDR3 comprises 14 residues. Germline V gene sequence: CDR1 SGDLS, CDR2 YYNGEE. V lost 1 base and J lost 9, with 14 bases in between. Here the CDR3 DNA reads TGTGCCAGCAGCGTATATGGGCAGGATGGGCCCCAGCATTTT. As protein: CASSVYGQDGPQHF.

This clonotype was seen repeatedly, ten times or more. The V gene is TRBV2, the J gene TRBJ2-7, with TRBD2 matching over 7 bases. J lost 0 bases, V lost 9 bases, and 11 bases had no gene match. Germline lookup yields CDR1 SNHLY and CDR2 FYNNEI. CDR3 length: 15 amino acids. CDR3 bases: TGTGCCAGAACTCGGACTAGTTCTGACTCCTACGAGCAGTACTTC. Amino acid sequence: CARTRTSSDSYEQYF.